The 23 T cell receptor beta chains listed next were all sequenced from one sample in a study of CD8 T cells in ankylosing spondylitis. For these TCRs, the target antigens are not known. TCRdb re-analysed the 5' RACE reads in MiXCR, keeping a single row per CDR3 protein. The table records 800,000 to 900,000 distinct CDR3 sequences, over 9.5% of them present only once. Study observations and caveats: What appeared characteristic of ankylosing spondylitis blood was a TCR beta motif of eight or nine highly homologous variants.

The sequenced sample was blood, either unsorted or a sorted T cell fraction (not recorded which). Receptors originate from a male donor with ankylosing spondylitis.

The rearrangement uses TRBV20-1 and TRBJ1-6; D gene uncertain. The V end was cut by 7 bases, the J end by 8 bases, with 12 bases between. Germline-derived CDR1 and CDR2 are DFQATT and SNEGSKA (reference sequence). This CDR3 comprises 12 residues. For the CDR3, the DNA is TGCAGTGTGGGAGGGAACTATTCACCCCTCCACTTT. Protein product: CSVGGNYSPLHF.

This clonotype has only a few counts. The chain employs TRBV6-1 and TRBJ1-1; no firm D call. CDR3 length equals 13 residues. Deletions cut 5 bases from V and 11 bases from J, with 18 bases between. Germline values: CDR1 MNHNS, CDR2 SASEGT. The CDR3 sequence is CASSPPPPGVAFF. CDR3 nucleotides: TGTGCCAGCAGTCCACCCCCGCCCGGCGTTGCTTTCTTT.

The gene calls are TRBV21-1 and TRBJ2-3; the DNA was not used to check the table's D call, TRBD2. TRBV21-1 is tagged as a pseudogene. The CDR3 runs to 18 residues. The CDR3 sequence is CASSTRGWERTSTDTQYF. The CDR3 DNA reads as TGTGCCAGCAGCACCCGCGGGTGGGAGCGGACTAGCACAGATACGCAGTATTTT.

V is TRBV4-3 and J is TRBJ1-2; no definite D call. The germline CDR1 and CDR2 sequences are LGHNA and YSLEER. This CDR3 comprises 13 residues. With 1 base removed from V and 7 bases from J, the gap between germline ends came to 10 bases. DNA of the CDR3: TGCGCCAGCAGCCAAGCTATACGGAGTGGCTACACCTTC. Its translation: CASSQAIRSGYTF.

This clonotype was counted between two and nine times. CDR3 nucleotide sequence: TGTGCCAGCAGTTGGAATCGACAGGGCTCCGAGCAGTACTTC. Translation gives CASSWNRQGSEQYF. The genes are TRBV12-3 or TRBV12-4 and TRBJ2-7; 7 nucleotides agree with TRBD1. This CDR3 region has 14 residues. The trim removed 4 bases at V and 6 bases at J, leaving 9 bases unmatched.

This clonotype was seen at least ten times. The chain links TRBV10-3 to TRBJ1-1; D is uncertain. Trimming took off 10 bases at V and 1 base at J, with 16 bases between the two ends. This CDR3 spans 14 amino acids. Germline CDR1 and CDR2: ENHRY and SYGVKD. The CDR3 DNA sequence: TGTGCCAATTCTCCTCATGGTGAGAACACTGAAGCTTTCTTT. As protein: CANSPHGENTEAFF.

This clonotype came up a few times. The chain carries TRBV20-1 and TRBJ2-1; 13 bases map to TRBD2. Germline V gene lookup returns CDR1 DFQATT and CDR2 SNEGSKA (reference sequence). V lost 6 bases, J lost 9 bases, and 8 bases stayed unmatched. The CDR3 contains 14 residues. The CDR3 sequence: CSAQGLAGRGEQFF. CDR3 nucleotide sequence: TGCAGTGCCCAGGGACTAGCGGGGAGGGGTGAGCAGTTCTTC.

This clonotype was seen repeatedly, ten times or more. The chain uses TRBV5-1 and TRBJ2-1; D tentatively reads TRBD1 or TRBD2 (5 bases each). The CDR3 is 15 amino acids. CDR1 is SGHRS and CDR2 is YFSETQ in the germline V gene. V lost 3 bases, J lost 0 bases, and 10 bases lay in between. CDR3 sequence reads: CASSSTGASYNEQFF. The CDR3 nucleotides read TGCGCCAGCAGCTCTACCGGGGCCTCCTACAATGAGCAGTTCTTC.

The rearrangement links TRBV12-3 or TRBV12-4 to TRBJ2-6, with TRBD1 matching 8 bases. The V gene end was trimmed by 3 bases and the J gene end by 2 bases; junction bases not matched to a gene: 3. CDR3 length: 16 residues. The CDR3 region has the DNA TGTGCCAGCAGTTTTTGGACAGGGCCTGGGGCCAACGTCCTGACTTTC. It codes for CASSFWTGPGANVLTF.

The chain links TRBV7-2 to TRBJ1-4, with unresolved D. The CDR3 runs 13 residues. Germline V gene data show CDR1 as SGHTA and CDR2 as FQGNSA. V was pared by 5 bases and J by 7 bases, with 11 bases between. The CDR3 spells CASSPRSGEKLFF. CDR3 in DNA: TGTGCCAGCAGCCCCCGTTCAGGTGAAAAACTGTTTTTT.

The chain employs TRBV10-3 and TRBJ2-7, with D possibly being TRBD1 or TRBD2 (5 bases each). The CDR3 has 15 residues. Germline-derived CDR1 and CDR2 are ENHRY and SYGVKD. The V end was cut by 0 bases, the J end by 5 bases, with 14 bases between. DNA of the CDR3: TGTGCCATCAGTGAGTCGACCCCGGGGCGCCACGAGCAGTACTTC. Its translation: CAISESTPGRHEQYF.

The sample holds a few counts of this clonotype. This may come from a read error, since a much larger clone is one base off. V gene TRBV2 combines with J gene TRBJ2-5, with D possibly matching TRBD1 (6 bases). Germline lookup yields CDR1 SNHLY and CDR2 FYNNEI. This CDR3 has 13 residues. Trimming stripped 6 bases from V and 1 base from J, with 9 bases between. CDR3 region: CASSRDTQETQYF. DNA of the CDR3: TGTGCCAGCAGCCGGGACACCCAAGAGACCCAGTACTTC.

This clonotype was observed a few times. This chain links TRBV4-3 with TRBJ1-4; D is unclear. Germline CDR1 and CDR2: LGHNA and YSLEER. The CDR3 is made up of 15 amino acids. V lost 1 base and J 8 bases, leaving 14 bases between the germline ends. The CDR3 region has the DNA TGCGCCAGCAGCCAAGGAAACATTATGGGGGAAAAACTGTTTTTT. Its translation: CASSQGNIMGEKLFF.

The chain couples TRBV4-3 to TRBJ2-3; perhaps TRBD2 as D (5 bases). Germline V gene data show CDR1 as LGHNA and CDR2 as YSLEER. The CDR3 contains 14 residues. V lost 7 bases, J lost 0 bases, and 11 bases lay in between. The CDR3 is CASKLGGSTDTQYF. CDR3 bases: TGCGCCAGCAAGTTGGGCGGGAGCACAGATACGCAGTATTTT.

This clonotype turned up a few times. The CDR3 region has the DNA TGTGCCAGCACCAAACTAGGAAGGGGCGGGGAGCTGTTTTTT. Translating gives CASTKLGRGGELFF. The rearrangement uses TRBV9 and TRBJ2-2; D may correspond to TRBD1 or TRBD2 (5 bases each). Per germline, CDR1 SGDLS and CDR2 YYNGEE. Trimming removed 6 bases at V and 7 bases at J, with 16 bases between. The CDR3 is 14 amino acids.

This clonotype has more than one count but fewer than ten. The V gene is TRBV6-5, the J gene TRBJ2-1; 8 bases match TRBD2. The V gene's germline CDR1 is MNHEY and CDR2 SVGAGI. V gave up 4 bases and J gave up 10 bases; unmatched junction bases: 9. The CDR3 spans 14 residues. The CDR3, as DNA: TGTGCCAGCAGTTCTCCGGGACGGGGGGGCGAGCAGTTCTTC. It yields the protein CASSSPGRGGEQFF.

This clonotype was counted only a few times. The chain couples TRBV9 to TRBJ1-5, with D possibly matching TRBD1 (5 bases). This CDR3 spans 14 amino acids. V was clipped by 3 bases and J by 9 bases, with 16 bases between them. Germline CDR1 reads SGDLS; CDR2 reads YYNGEE. CDR3 in amino acids: CASSADSFVVPQHF. For the CDR3, the DNA is TGTGCCAGCAGCGCAGACAGTTTTGTAGTGCCCCAGCATTTT.

This clonotype has a handful of counts. CDR3 sequence (DNA): TGTGCCAGCTCACCCTCTGAGCTGAACACTGAAGCTTTCTTT. Translation gives CASSPSELNTEAFF. This sequence joins TRBV18 and TRBJ1-1; D is ambiguous. Germline V CDR1 and CDR2: KGHSH, LQKENI. The CDR3 totals 14 residues. Trimming stripped 3 bases from V and 0 bases from J, with 8 bases between.

The chain couples TRBV6-1 to TRBJ1-2; D is perhaps TRBD1 (6 bases). This CDR3 contains 13 residues. Germline CDR1 reads MNHNS; CDR2 reads SASEGT. Trimming took 6 bases from V and 6 from J, leaving 14 bases between them. CDR3 loop: CASSAGVGNGYTF. Here the CDR3 DNA reads TGTGCCAGCAGCGCAGGGGTTGGCAATGGCTACACCTTC.

This chain connects TRBV28 to TRBJ2-3; D is unresolved. Germline V gives CDR1 MDHEN, CDR2 SYDVKM. The CDR3 consists of 14 residues. V lost 5 bases and J lost 1, with 10 bases in between. The CDR3 protein is CASSPRSGTDTQYF. The CDR3 bases are TGTGCCAGCAGTCCCAGGTCGGGCACAGATACGCAGTATTTT.

The chain combines TRBV20-1 with TRBJ2-1; the D gene is possibly TRBD1 (8 bases). The CDR3 consists of 16 residues. Germline V lookup: CDR1 DFQATT, CDR2 SNEGSKA (reference sequence). V was clipped by 5 bases and J by 3 bases, with 20 bases between them. DNA of the CDR3: TGCAGTGCTGATCGTCCAACAGGGGGGGACTACAATGAGCAGTTCTTC. This encodes CSADRPTGGDYNEQFF.

CDR3 in amino acids: CASSPGRRTNSNYGYTF. In nucleotides, the CDR3 is TGTGCCAGCAGTCCGGGACGACGGACGAACTCTAACTATGGCTACACCTTC. The rearrangement uses TRBV6-2 or TRBV6-3 and TRBJ1-2; maybe TRBD1 (5 bases). The V end was cut by 5 bases, the J end by 0 bases, with 19 bases between. The CDR3 spans 17 residues. Germline V gene sequence: CDR1 MNHEY, CDR2 SVGEGT.

For this clonotype: The CDR3 end shows no conserved phenylalanine or tryptophan, and so a read error is likely. V is TRBV18 and J is TRBJ2-7, with 10 bases that match TRBD1. CDR3 length: 14 residues. The V and J ends lost 4 bases and 1 base, in that order; junction bases with no gene match: 1. From germline, CDR1 is KGHSH and CDR2 LQKENI. CDR3 in DNA: TGTGCCAGCTCACGGGGACAGGGGTCCTACGAGCAGTACATC. Translated: CASSRGQGSYEQYI.